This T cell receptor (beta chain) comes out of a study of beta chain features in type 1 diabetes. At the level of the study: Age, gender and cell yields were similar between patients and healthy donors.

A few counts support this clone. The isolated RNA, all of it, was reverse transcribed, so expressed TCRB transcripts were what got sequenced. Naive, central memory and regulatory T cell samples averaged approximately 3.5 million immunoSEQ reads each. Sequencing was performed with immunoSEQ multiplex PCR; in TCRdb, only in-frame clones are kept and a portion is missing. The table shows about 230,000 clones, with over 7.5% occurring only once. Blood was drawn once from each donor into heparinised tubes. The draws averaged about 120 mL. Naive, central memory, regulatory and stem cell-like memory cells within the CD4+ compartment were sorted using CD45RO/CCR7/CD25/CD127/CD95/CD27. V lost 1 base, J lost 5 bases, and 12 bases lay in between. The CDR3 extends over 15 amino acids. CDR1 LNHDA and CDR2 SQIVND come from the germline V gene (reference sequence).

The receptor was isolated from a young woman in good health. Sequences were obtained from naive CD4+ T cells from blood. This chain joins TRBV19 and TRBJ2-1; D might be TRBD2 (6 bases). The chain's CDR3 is CASSIGLASDNEQFF. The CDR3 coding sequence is TGTGCCAGTAGTATAGGGCTAGCGTCGGACAATGAGCAGTTCTTC. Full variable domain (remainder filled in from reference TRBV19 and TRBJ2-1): DGGITQSPKYLFRKEGQNVTLSCEQNLNHDAMYWYRQDPGQGLRLIYYSQIVNDFQKGDIAEGYSVSREKKESFPLTVTSAQKNPTAFYLCASSIGLASDNEQFFGPGTRLTVL.